A selection of T cell receptor beta chains follows, all from one sample in a study of OX40 agonist ivuxolimab in advanced cancers. The table came from immunoSEQ multiplex PCR; TCRdb's copy has only in-frame clones and leaves some out. The sample holds under 90,000 clones, around 83% seen once. The sequences come from CD4+ or CD8+ T cells sorted from blood, collected in a trial of the OX40 agonist ivuxolimab. These receptors were obtained from an adult with an advanced solid tumor such as melanoma, head and neck, liver or kidney cancer. The CDR3 runs from the conserved cysteine through the conserved F or W. The D gene is left open where the match is weak. Rows give clone size only sometimes, using once, few, many, or a class for an expanded clone.

v_gene	abundance	j_gene	d_gene	CDR3nt	CDR3aa
TRBV5-1	NA	TRBJ2-3	NA	TGCGCCAGCAGCTTGGATACAGATACGCAGTATTTT	CASSLDTDTQYF
TRBV9	NA	TRBJ2-2	NA	TGTGCCAGCAGCGTAGAAGGCAGGGCGAACACCGGGGAGCTGTTTTTT	CASSVEGRANTGELFF
TRBV25-1	few	TRBJ1-2	NA	TGTGCCAGCAGTGAATTGAACAGGGCGATAGACGGCTACACCTTC	CASSELNRAIDGYTF
TRBV30	NA	TRBJ2-1	NA	TGTGCCTGGGCCAAAGGTACCTCCTACAATGAGCAGTTCTTC	CAWAKGTSYNEQFF
TRBV18	NA	TRBJ1-5	NA	TGTGCCAGCTCACATCGGCCCGACCCTGGGCAGCCCCAGCATTTT	CASSHRPDPGQPQHF
TRBV7-8	NA	TRBJ2-2	NA	TGTGCCAGCAGCTTCTGGTCCGCGGGGAACACCGGGGAGCTGTTTTTT	CASSFWSAGNTGELFF
TRBV10-1	NA	TRBJ1-1	TRBD1	TGCGCCAGCAGGGAGGGGGCTCAGGCTGAAGCTTTCTTT	CASREGAQAEAFF
TRBV5-1	NA	TRBJ2-5	TRBD1	TGCGCCAGTAGATCAGGGGGCAGGGAAGAGACCCAGTACTTC	CASRSGGREETQYF
TRBV29-1	few	TRBJ2-2	TRBD1	TGCAGCGCGAAGGATCCGGGACAGGGCACCGGGGAGCTGTTTTTT	CSAKDPGQGTGELFF
TRBV30	NA	TRBJ1-1	NA	TGTGCCTGGAGGGTAGGACCGGCGTCCCCAGGGACTGAAGCTTTCTTT	CAWRVGPASPGTEAFF
TRBV4-1	NA	TRBJ1-1	NA	TGCGCCAGCAGCCAAGAGCCCCTAGGGGGGCATACTGAAGCTTTCTTT	CASSQEPLGGHTEAFF
TRBV6-5	NA	TRBJ2-2	NA	TGTGCCAGCACCGAGGGTGGTTATGCCGGGGAGCTGTTTTTT	CASTEGGYAGELFF
TRBV9	NA	TRBJ1-6	NA	TGTGCCAGCAGCGTAGGAGCAGGGTCGGGAGCTTCACCCCTCCACTTT	CASSVGAGSGASPLHF
TRBV4-2	NA	TRBJ2-3	TRBD2	TGTGCCAGCAGCCCCGAGCGGGGAGGGCGGGCAGATACGCAGTATTTT	CASSPERGGRADTQYF
TRBV19	NA	TRBJ1-5	NA	TGTGCCAGTAGTATATCCCAGGGGAATCAGCCCCAGCATTTT	CASSISQGNQPQHF
TRBV9	NA	TRBJ1-3	NA	TGTGCCAGCAGCGTAGGGCCGAGGGAGGGAGGCTCTGGAAACACCATATATTTT	CASSVGPREGGSGNTIYF
TRBV6-1	NA	TRBJ1-1	TRBD1	TGTGCCAGCAGTATCGGGACAGGGAACACTGAAGCTTTCTTT	CASSIGTGNTEAFF
TRBV29-1	NA	TRBJ1-2	NA	TGCAGCGTTGTGCCTGTTGGCTATGGCTACACCTTC	CSVVPVGYGYTF
TRBV14	NA	TRBJ1-2	NA	TGTGCCAGCAGCCAAGGGGGTAGCAGCAACTATGGCTACACCTTC	CASSQGGSSNYGYTF
TRBV7-6	few	TRBJ2-3	NA	TGTGCCAGCAGCCCCAGGCCCACAGATACGCAGTATTTT	CASSPRPTDTQYF
TRBV7-7	NA	TRBJ2-7	NA	TGTGCCAGCAGCTCTAGGGGGGGGGAGCAGTACTTC	CASSSRGGEQYF
TRBV9	NA	TRBJ2-7	NA	TGTGCCAGCAGCGTATACAGGGACCCCTCCTACGAGCAGTACTTC	CASSVYRDPSYEQYF
TRBV19	NA	TRBJ1-6	NA	TGTGCCAGTAGCCCAGGGCTGTCTAATTCACCCCTCCACTTT	CASSPGLSNSPLHF
TRBV6-1	few	TRBJ2-1	TRBD1	TGTGCCAGCAGAACCGGGACAGGACCCTACAATGAGCAGTTCTTC	CASRTGTGPYNEQFF
TRBV6-1	NA	TRBJ2-1	TRBD1	TGTGCCAGCAGGAGGGACAGCTCCTACAATGAGCAGTTCTTC	CASRRDSSYNEQFF
TRBV5-1	once	TRBJ2-7	TRBD2	TGCGCCAGCGGGTCTAGCGGGGGAGTAACCTACGAGCAGTACTTC	CASGSSGGVTYEQYF
TRBV6-1	NA	TRBJ1-1	TRBD1	TGTGCCAGCAGTGAGGGGACAGGGGGGAGAACTGAAGCTTTCTTT	CASSEGTGGRTEAFF
TRBV4-1	few	TRBJ2-1	NA	TGCGCCAGCAAAGGAGGGGCTGCAAGTGGTGAGCAGTTCTTC	CASKGGAASGEQFF
TRBV4-1	NA	TRBJ1-5	NA	TGCGCCAGCAGCCAAGTCGCAGGTCGCAATCAGCCCCAGCATTTT	CASSQVAGRNQPQHF
TRBV5-5	NA	TRBJ1-5	NA	TGTGCCAGCAGCTTGGGAGGATGGAGCAATCAGCCCCAGCATTTT	CASSLGGWSNQPQHF
TRBV11-2	NA	TRBJ2-3	NA	TGTGCCAGCAGCTTACAACAGGATGCGCAGTATTTT	CASSLQQDAQYF
TRBV5-7	NA	TRBJ1-2	NA	TGTGCCAGCAGCTTCGGTTCGTATGGCTACACCTTC	CASSFGSYGYTF
TRBV11-1	NA	TRBJ2-7	TRBD2	TGTGCCAGCAGCTTAGTTGGCGGGGGCGAGCAGTACTTC	CASSLVGGGEQYF
TRBV10-3	NA	TRBJ1-2	NA	TGTGCCATCAGTGGGGATAACTATGGCTACACCTTC	CAISGDNYGYTF
TRBV19	NA	TRBJ1-1	NA	TGTGCCAGTAGTCTTCGTCCAGGGGCGGGGAACACTGAAGCTTTCTTT	CASSLRPGAGNTEAFF
TRBV13	NA	TRBJ1-1	TRBD1	TGTGCCAGCAGCTCAACTCGACAGGGGATGAACACTGAAGCTTTCTTT	CASSSTRQGMNTEAFF
TRBV6-1	NA	TRBJ2-7	TRBD1	TGTGCCAGCAGACGCGGACAGGGGAGCGAGCAGTACTTC	CASRRGQGSEQYF